A selection of T cell receptor beta chains follows, all from one sample in a study of cytomegalovirus exposure and HLA in healthy donors. Sequencing was performed with immunoSEQ multiplex PCR; in TCRdb, only in-frame clones are kept and a portion is missing. The sample lists almost 80,000 clones, under 80% occurring once. Specimen: PBMCs. The source is a woman between 45 and 60 years old in good health and CMV-seropositive. Each CDR3 is given with its conserved first and last residue. A D gene is named only where the DNA matches it firmly. A clone size is listed for some rows: how often the clone was seen (once, few, many), or a class if it is expanded.

J: TRBJ2-5; V: TRBV5-1; D: .; size: .; CDR3: CASSKAGASGETQYF; DNA: TGCGCCAGCAGCAAAGCAGGGGCGAGCGGAGAGACCCAGTACTTC
J: TRBJ2-7; V: TRBV10-3; D: .; size: few; CDR3: CAISQGSFSYEQYF; DNA: TGTGCCATCAGTCAGGGGTCTTTCTCCTACGAGCAGTACTTC
J: TRBJ1-6; V: TRBV7-2; D: .; size: .; CDR3: CASSDGGPQVNSPLHF; DNA: TGTGCCAGCAGCGACGGAGGCCCGCAAGTTAATTCACCCCTCCACTTT
J: TRBJ1-6; V: TRBV27; D: .; size: once; CDR3: CASSLIGGVESPLHF; DNA: TGTGCCAGCAGTTTGATTGGAGGGGTGGAATCACCCCTCCACTTT
J: TRBJ2-1; V: TRBV4-1; D: TRBD1; size: .; CDR3: CASSQMDRGFWDEQFF; DNA: TGCGCCAGCAGCCAAATGGACAGGGGCTTTTGGGATGAGCAGTTCTTC
J: TRBJ2-7; V: TRBV27; D: TRBD2; size: .; CDR3: CASSLAGAYEQYF; DNA: TGTGCCAGCAGTTTAGCGGGGGCCTACGAGCAGTACTTC
J: TRBJ1-2; V: TRBV27; D: TRBD1; size: once; CDR3: CASSLLGQGAYGYTF; DNA: TGTGCCAGCAGTTTATTAGGGCAGGGGGCCTATGGCTACACCTTC
J: TRBJ2-1; V: TRBV19; D: TRBD1; size: .; CDR3: CASSIGQGAGYNEQFF; DNA: TGTGCCAGTAGTATAGGACAGGGGGCCGGCTACAATGAGCAGTTCTTC
J: TRBJ1-2; V: TRBV25-1; D: TRBD1; size: .; CDR3: CASSVPGQVLLGYTF; DNA: TGTGCCAGCAGTGTACCGGGACAGGTACTATTGGGCTACACCTTC
J: TRBJ1-2; V: TRBV4-1; D: .; size: few; CDR3: CASSQGRTEFFYGYTF; DNA: TGCGCCAGCAGCCAAGGGAGGACAGAATTTTTCTATGGCTACACCTTC
J: TRBJ2-5; V: TRBV28; D: TRBD1; size: once; CDR3: CASSSSTSGGAYETQYF; DNA: TGTGCCAGCAGTTCCTCTACTTCAGGGGGCGCATACGAGACCCAGTACTTC
J: TRBJ2-3; V: TRBV6-5; D: .; size: .; CDR3: CATRGHTSTDTQYF; DNA: TGTGCCACCCGGGGACACACTAGCACAGATACGCAGTATTTT
J: TRBJ1-4; V: TRBV14; D: TRBD1; size: .; CDR3: CASSQEWWTGRIEKLFF; DNA: TGTGCCAGCAGCCAAGAATGGTGGACAGGGAGAATCGAAAAACTGTTTTTT
J: TRBJ2-1; V: TRBV9; D: TRBD1; size: .; CDR3: CASSVQGTGLNNEQFF; DNA: TGTGCCAGCAGCGTCCAGGGGACAGGGCTAAACAATGAGCAGTTCTTC
J: TRBJ1-1; V: TRBV6-1; D: .; size: .; CDR3: CASSEVSGEGEAFF; DNA: TGTGCCAGCAGTGAAGTATCAGGGGAGGGTGAAGCTTTCTTT
J: TRBJ2-3; V: TRBV19; D: .; size: once; CDR3: CASSIDRSGPRTDTQYF; DNA: TGTGCCAGTAGTATAGACCGTAGCGGCCCCCGCACAGATACGCAGTATTTT
J: TRBJ2-3; V: TRBV7-3; D: TRBD2; size: few; CDR3: CASSPSGGTDTQYF; DNA: TGTGCCAGCAGCCCTAGCGGGGGCACAGATACGCAGTATTTT
J: TRBJ1-1; V: TRBV7-3; D: .; size: .; CDR3: CASSLSGYEAFF; DNA: TGTGCCAGCAGCTTATCGGGGTATGAAGCTTTCTTT
J: TRBJ1-1; V: TRBV5-1; D: TRBD1; size: once; CDR3: CASRTGQMNTEAFF; DNA: TGCGCCAGCAGGACGGGACAGATGAACACTGAAGCTTTCTTT
J: TRBJ2-1; V: TRBV6-6; D: .; size: .; CDR3: CASSYSRQNNEQFF; DNA: TGTGCCAGCAGTTACTCGAGACAGAACAATGAGCAGTTCTTC
J: TRBJ2-5; V: TRBV19; D: TRBD2; size: .; CDR3: CASSSSGLVQETQYF; DNA: TGTGCCAGTAGTAGTTCAGGACTAGTCCAAGAGACCCAGTACTTC
J: TRBJ1-3; V: TRBV16; D: .; size: .; CDR3: CASSQSARGNTIYF; DNA: TGTGCCAGCAGCCAATCGGCCAGGGGAAACACCATATATTTT
J: TRBJ2-5; V: TRBV28; D: .; size: .; CDR3: CASSLRGLETQYF; DNA: TGTGCCAGCAGTTTACGGGGGTTAGAGACCCAGTACTTC
J: TRBJ2-1; V: TRBV6-1; D: TRBD2; size: .; CDR3: CASSEGAGGHDEQFF; DNA: TGTGCCAGCAGTGAAGGGGCGGGGGGGCACGATGAGCAGTTCTTC
J: TRBJ2-5; V: TRBV7-9; D: .; size: .; CDR3: CASSPVLETQYF; DNA: TGTGCCAGCAGCCCCGTCTTGGAGACCCAGTACTTC
J: TRBJ1-3; V: TRBV6-1; D: .; size: .; CDR3: CASSESAGSGNTIYF; DNA: TGTGCCAGCAGTGAATCGGCAGGCTCTGGAAACACCATATATTTT
J: TRBJ1-2; V: TRBV2; D: .; size: few; CDR3: CASSEWAGTEGYGYTF; DNA: TGTGCCAGCAGTGAATGGGCGGGGACCGAGGGATATGGCTACACCTTC
J: TRBJ2-5; V: TRBV6-4; D: TRBD1; size: once; CDR3: CASSDSQGVHQETQYF; DNA: TGTGCCAGCAGTGACAGCCAGGGGGTGCACCAAGAGACCCAGTACTTC
J: TRBJ1-5; V: TRBV9; D: .; size: .; CDR3: CASSVEGGFNQPQHF; DNA: TGTGCCAGCAGCGTAGAGGGAGGGTTCAATCAGCCCCAGCATTTT
J: TRBJ1-2; V: TRBV18; D: TRBD1; size: few; CDR3: CASSPPDRENGYTF; DNA: TGTGCCAGCTCACCACCGGACAGGGAGAATGGCTACACCTTC
J: TRBJ1-4; V: TRBV19; D: .; size: few; CDR3: CASSLRVRVTRSIEKLFF; DNA: TGTGCCAGTAGTCTCAGGGTTCGCGTGACCCGGTCCATTGAAAAACTGTTTTTT
J: TRBJ1-2; V: TRBV6-1; D: TRBD1; size: .; CDR3: CASSDLQGADGYTF; DNA: TGTGCCAGCAGTGACCTCCAGGGGGCTGATGGCTACACCTTC
J: TRBJ2-2; V: TRBV19; D: TRBD2; size: .; CDR3: CASSWTGGLTAGELFF; DNA: TGTGCCAGTTCTTGGACGGGGGGGCTCACCGCCGGGGAGCTGTTTTTT
J: TRBJ1-2; V: TRBV7-9; D: .; size: .; CDR3: CASSLAKEDGYGYTF; DNA: TGTGCCAGCAGCTTAGCGAAGGAGGACGGCTATGGCTACACCTTC
J: TRBJ2-7; V: TRBV13; D: .; size: .; CDR3: CASSWGGVLGPYEQYF; DNA: TGTGCCAGCAGCTGGGGAGGTGTATTGGGGCCCTACGAGCAGTACTTC
J: TRBJ1-2; V: TRBV27; D: .; size: .; CDR3: CASSLSSTITDYGYTF; DNA: TGTGCCAGCAGTTTATCCTCCACGATTACAGACTATGGCTACACCTTC
J: TRBJ2-2; V: TRBV27; D: TRBD1; size: .; CDR3: CASSPRDRVFGSWTGELFF; DNA: TGTGCCAGCAGTCCCCGGGACAGGGTATTTGGGTCATGGACCGGGGAGCTGTTTTTT
J: TRBJ2-5; V: TRBV7-8; D: .; size: .; CDR3: CASSSFSVYQETQYF; DNA: TGTGCCAGCAGCTCATTTTCGGTGTACCAAGAGACCCAGTACTTC
J: TRBJ1-5; V: TRBV6-1; D: .; size: .; CDR3: CASSARTVYSNQPQHF; DNA: TGTGCCAGCAGTGCCCGGACAGTATATAGCAATCAGCCCCAGCATTTT
J: TRBJ1-1; V: TRBV27; D: .; size: few; CDR3: CASSLFPPVNTEAFF; DNA: TGTGCCAGCAGTTTATTTCCTCCTGTGAACACTGAAGCTTTCTTT
J: TRBJ1-3; V: TRBV27; D: .; size: few; CDR3: CASSPPGRYTIYF; DNA: TGTGCCAGCAGTCCCCCGGGGAGGTACACCATATATTTT
J: TRBJ2-1; V: TRBV27; D: .; size: .; CDR3: CASKETGPWDEQFF; DNA: TGTGCCAGCAAAGAGACAGGTCCTTGGGATGAGCAGTTCTTC
J: TRBJ2-1; V: TRBV5-8; D: TRBD2; size: .; CDR3: CASSFSGGALNEQFF; DNA: TGTGCCAGCAGCTTTTCCGGGGGGGCACTCAATGAGCAGTTCTTC
J: TRBJ2-7; V: TRBV6-5; D: .; size: large; CDR3: CASSSGDYEQYF; DNA: TGTGCCAGCAGTTCAGGGGACTACGAGCAGTACTTC
J: TRBJ2-3; V: TRBV4-1; D: TRBD2; size: few; CDR3: CASSQVLAGGTDTQYF; DNA: TGCGCCAGCAGCCAAGTTTTAGCGGGGGGTACAGATACGCAGTATTTT
J: TRBJ2-2; V: TRBV10-2; D: TRBD2; size: few; CDR3: CASREAGGGSGELFF; DNA: TGCGCCAGCCGCGAGGCGGGGGGGGGCTCTGGGGAGCTGTTTTTT
J: TRBJ2-1; V: TRBV5-5; D: .; size: .; CDR3: CASSPGVGSYNEQFF; DNA: TGTGCCAGCAGCCCAGGGGTCGGGTCCTACAATGAGCAGTTCTTC
J: TRBJ1-2; V: TRBV28; D: TRBD1; size: .; CDR3: CASSLTGGRHGYTF; DNA: TGTGCCAGCAGCCTGACAGGGGGTCGGCATGGCTACACCTTC
J: TRBJ1-2; V: TRBV19; D: .; size: once; CDR3: CASSISGGGYGYTF; DNA: TGTGCCAGTAGTATCTCCGGGGGAGGCTATGGCTACACCTTC
J: TRBJ2-1; V: TRBV18; D: TRBD1; size: .; CDR3: CASSPPGQYNEQFF; DNA: TGTGCCAGCTCACCACCGGGACAGTACAATGAGCAGTTCTTC
J: TRBJ1-2; V: TRBV9; D: .; size: once; CDR3: CASSVAVGGYTF; DNA: TGTGCCAGCAGCGTAGCGGTCGGTGGCTACACCTTC
J: TRBJ2-1; V: TRBV5-5; D: .; size: .; CDR3: CASSLALEQFF; DNA: TGTGCCAGCAGCTTGGCCCTAGAGCAGTTCTTC
J: TRBJ1-1; V: TRBV9; D: .; size: .; CDR3: CASSDSPETARAVTNTEAFF; DNA: TGTGCCAGCAGCGATAGCCCGGAGACCGCCAGAGCGGTTACGAACACTGAAGCTTTCTTT
J: TRBJ2-2; V: TRBV2; D: .; size: .; CDR3: CASRQDWNTGELFF; DNA: TGTGCCAGCCGTCAGGACTGGAACACCGGGGAGCTGTTTTTT
J: TRBJ2-4; V: TRBV7-9; D: TRBD1; size: .; CDR3: CASSRQGTKNIQYF; DNA: TGTGCCAGCAGCAGACAGGGGACCAAAAACATTCAGTACTTC
J: TRBJ1-4; V: TRBV9; D: .; size: .; CDR3: CASSPETHSSEKLFF; DNA: TGTGCCAGCAGCCCAGAAACTCACAGTAGTGAAAAACTGTTTTTT